This TCR beta chain was documented in a study of cytomegalovirus exposure and HLA in healthy donors. Notes on the study in general: With further analysis later on, most CMV-associated TCR beta chains appeared HLA-restricted. Per a prior analysis, the majority of TCR beta V segments were productive roughly 87% or roughly 30% of the time.

Use of 60 Vbeta and 13 Jbeta primers characterized the PCR. The data were produced by immunoSEQ multiplex PCR, yet TCRdb's version contains in-frame clones alone and is incomplete. The table includes 170,000 or so clones, 75% to 85% detected once. For this clone: Its antigen remains unidentified.

J gave up 3 bases and V 6 bases, and 6 bases lay outside the gene matches. The CDR3 consists of 15 residues. Looked up from germline, CDR1 is SNHLY and CDR2 is FYNNEI. This receptor was taken from a woman in her 30s in good health and CMV-seropositive. The sequencing input was PBMCs. The chain employs TRBV2 and TRBJ1-4; 8 nucleotides agree with TRBD1. Here the CDR3 reads CASREQGAANEKLFF. For the CDR3, the DNA is TGTGCCAGCAGAGAGCAGGGGGCGGCTAATGAAAAACTGTTTTTT.